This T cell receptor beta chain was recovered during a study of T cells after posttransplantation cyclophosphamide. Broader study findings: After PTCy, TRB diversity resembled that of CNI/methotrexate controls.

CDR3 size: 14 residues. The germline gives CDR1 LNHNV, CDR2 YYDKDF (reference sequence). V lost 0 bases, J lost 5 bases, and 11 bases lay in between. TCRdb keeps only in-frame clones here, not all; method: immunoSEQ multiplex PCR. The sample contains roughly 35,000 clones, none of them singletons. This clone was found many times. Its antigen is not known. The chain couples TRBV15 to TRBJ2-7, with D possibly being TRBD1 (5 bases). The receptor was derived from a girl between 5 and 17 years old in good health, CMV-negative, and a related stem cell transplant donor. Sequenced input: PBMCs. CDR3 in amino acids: CATSREQAGDEQYF. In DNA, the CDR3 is TGTGCCACCAGCAGAGAACAGGCCGGAGACGAGCAGTACTTC.